The following is a T cell receptor beta chain sequence with its context. Its target is unknown. This clone may be a read error of a much larger clone one base away. This specimen belongs to a study of blood T cells in healthy people across ages. It was with a sample-barcoded 5' primer and a J-beta primer mix that a second PCR of roughly 7 to 12 cycles was run. Unique molecular identifiers of 12 random nucleotides labeled each cDNA. TCRdb analysed the 5' RACE reads with MiXCR anew, one entry per CDR3 protein. The sample lists about 1.5 million distinct CDR3 sequences; about 42% were seen once. Study-wide points: In the absence of known donor CMV status, changes in expanded clonotypes were possibly confounded. Those diversity estimates obtained from one million T cells were thought to be underestimates.

The CDR3 totals 13 residues. Germline V gives CDR1 MNHEY, CDR2 SVGAGI. The V end was cut by 0 bases, the J end by 2 bases, with 3 bases between. PBMCs were isolated at a quantity of at least 6.5 million per sample. Material: blood. This chain links TRBV6-5 with TRBJ2-3; no reliable D call. The source is a woman between 18 and 30 years old in good health. The CDR3 loop reads CASSYSPTDTQYF. CDR3 in DNA: TGTGCCAGCAGTTACTCCCCCACAGATACGCAGTATTTT.